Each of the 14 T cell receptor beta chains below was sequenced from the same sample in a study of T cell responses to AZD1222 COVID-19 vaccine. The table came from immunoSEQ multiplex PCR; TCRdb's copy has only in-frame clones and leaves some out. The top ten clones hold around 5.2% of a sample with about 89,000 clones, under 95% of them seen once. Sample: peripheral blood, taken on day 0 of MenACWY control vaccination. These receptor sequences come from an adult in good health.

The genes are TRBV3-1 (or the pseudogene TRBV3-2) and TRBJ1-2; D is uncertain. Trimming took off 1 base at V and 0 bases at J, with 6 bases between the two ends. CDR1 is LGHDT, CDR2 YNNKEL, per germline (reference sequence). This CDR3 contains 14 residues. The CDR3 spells CASSQGRTNYGYTF. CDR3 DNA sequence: TGTGCCAGCAGCCAAGGTCGGACTAACTATGGCTACACCTTC.

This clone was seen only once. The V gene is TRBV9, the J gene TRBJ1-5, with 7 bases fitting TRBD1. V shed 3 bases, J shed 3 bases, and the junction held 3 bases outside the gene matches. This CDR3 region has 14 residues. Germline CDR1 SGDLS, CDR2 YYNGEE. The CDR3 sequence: CASSGGTDNQPQHF. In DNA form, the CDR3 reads TGTGCCAGCAGCGGGGGGACAGACAATCAGCCCCAGCATTTT.

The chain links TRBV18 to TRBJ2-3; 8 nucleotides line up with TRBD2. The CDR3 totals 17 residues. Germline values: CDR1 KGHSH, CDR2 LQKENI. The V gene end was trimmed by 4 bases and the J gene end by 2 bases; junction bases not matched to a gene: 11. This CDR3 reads CASSRSQTSGYTDTQYF. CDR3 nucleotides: TGTGCCAGCTCACGTAGTCAAACTAGCGGATACACAGATACGCAGTATTTT. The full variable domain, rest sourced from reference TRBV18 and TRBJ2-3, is NAGVMQNPRHLVRRRGQEARLRCSPMKGHSHVYWYRQLPEEGLKFMVYLQKENIIDESGMPKERFSAEFPKEGPSILRIQQVVRGDSAAYFCASSRSQTSGYTDTQYFGPGTRLTVL.

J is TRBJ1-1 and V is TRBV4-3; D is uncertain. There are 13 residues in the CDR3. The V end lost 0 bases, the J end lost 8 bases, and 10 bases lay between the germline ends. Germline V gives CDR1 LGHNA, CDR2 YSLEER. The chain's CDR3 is CASSQDLGREAFF. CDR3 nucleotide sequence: TGCGCCAGCAGCCAAGATTTGGGCAGGGAAGCTTTCTTT.

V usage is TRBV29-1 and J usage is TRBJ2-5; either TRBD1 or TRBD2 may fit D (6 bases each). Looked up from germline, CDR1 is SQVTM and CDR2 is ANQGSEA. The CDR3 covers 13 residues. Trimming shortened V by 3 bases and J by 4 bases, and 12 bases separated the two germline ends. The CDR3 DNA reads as TGCAGCGTTGACAAAGGGGGGCGAGAGACCCAGTACTTC. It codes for CSVDKGGRETQYF.

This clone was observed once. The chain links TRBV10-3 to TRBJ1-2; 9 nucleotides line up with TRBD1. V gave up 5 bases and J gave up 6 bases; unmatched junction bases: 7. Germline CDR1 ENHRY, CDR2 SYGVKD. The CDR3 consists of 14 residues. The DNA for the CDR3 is TGTGCCATCAGTAGGGACAGGGAAAGTGATGGCTACACCTTC. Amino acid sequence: CAISRDRESDGYTF.

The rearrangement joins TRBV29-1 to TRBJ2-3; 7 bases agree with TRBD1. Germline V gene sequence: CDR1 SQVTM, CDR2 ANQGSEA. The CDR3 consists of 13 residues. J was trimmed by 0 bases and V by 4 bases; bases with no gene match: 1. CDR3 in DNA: TGCAGCGTTGGACAGGGAAGCACAGATACGCAGTATTTT. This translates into CSVGQGSTDTQYF.

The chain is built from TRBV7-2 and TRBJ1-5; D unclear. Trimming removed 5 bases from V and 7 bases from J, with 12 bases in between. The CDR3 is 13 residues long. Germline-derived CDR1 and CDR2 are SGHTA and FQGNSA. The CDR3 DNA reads TGTGCCAGCAGCCAGAATACCCTCCAGCCCCAGCATTTT. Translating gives CASSQNTLQPQHF.

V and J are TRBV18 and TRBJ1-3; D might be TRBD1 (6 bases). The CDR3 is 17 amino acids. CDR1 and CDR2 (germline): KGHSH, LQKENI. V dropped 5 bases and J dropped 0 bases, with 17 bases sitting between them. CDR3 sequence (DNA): TGTGCCAGCTCAGAACAACAGGGTACGAGCTCTGGAAACACCATATATTTT. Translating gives CASSEQQGTSSGNTIYF.

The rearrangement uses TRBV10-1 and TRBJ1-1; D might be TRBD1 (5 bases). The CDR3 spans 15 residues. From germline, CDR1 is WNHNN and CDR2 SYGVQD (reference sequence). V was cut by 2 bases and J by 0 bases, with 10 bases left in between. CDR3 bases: TGCGCCAGCAGTGAGGGGACCGCCATGAACACTGAAGCTTTCTTT. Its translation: CASSEGTAMNTEAFF.

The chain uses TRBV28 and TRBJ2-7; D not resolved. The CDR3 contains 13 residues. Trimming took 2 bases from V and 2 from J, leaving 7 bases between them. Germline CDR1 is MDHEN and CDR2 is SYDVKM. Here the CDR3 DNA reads TGTGCCAGCAGTTTAACACAAGCCTACGAGCAGTACTTC. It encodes CASSLTQAYEQYF.

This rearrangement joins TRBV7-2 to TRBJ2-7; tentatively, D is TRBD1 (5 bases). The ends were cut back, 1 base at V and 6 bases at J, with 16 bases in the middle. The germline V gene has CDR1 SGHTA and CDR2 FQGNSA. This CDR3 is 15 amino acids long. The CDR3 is CASSLVGAYSAEQYF. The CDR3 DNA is TGTGCCAGCAGCTTAGTTGGGGCATATTCCGCCGAGCAGTACTTC.

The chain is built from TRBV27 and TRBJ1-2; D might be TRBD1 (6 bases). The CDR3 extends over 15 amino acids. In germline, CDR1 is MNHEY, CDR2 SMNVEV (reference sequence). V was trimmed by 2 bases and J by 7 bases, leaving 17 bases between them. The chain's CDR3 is CASSLDGGQRGGYTF. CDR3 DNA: TGTGCCAGCAGTTTAGACGGGGGGCAGAGAGGTGGCTACACCTTC.

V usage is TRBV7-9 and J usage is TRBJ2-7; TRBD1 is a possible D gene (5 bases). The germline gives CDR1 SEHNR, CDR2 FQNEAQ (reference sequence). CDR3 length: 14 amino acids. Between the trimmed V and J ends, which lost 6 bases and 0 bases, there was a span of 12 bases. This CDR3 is CASSPNRSSYEQYF. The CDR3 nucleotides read TGTGCCAGCAGTCCCAACAGGAGCTCCTACGAGCAGTACTTC.